This paragraph covers one T cell receptor beta chain sequence. Its target is not known. Repertoires were generated with immunoSEQ multiplex PCR, while TCRdb's copy carries only in-frame clones and drops some. The table shows 200,000 or so clones, with roughly 85% occurring only once. The data derive from a study of cytomegalovirus exposure and HLA in healthy donors. Study-wide points: While the bulk of TCR sequences proved rare, some public TCRs turned up in many donors. Reports described diagnosis of cytomegalovirus status by the classifier as highly specific and sensitive. In vitro testing confirmed a few CMV-associated chains as specific for CMV antigens. Some TCR beta chains (more than 150 of them) were listed as cytomegalovirus-associated.

The sequenced sample was PBMCs. The receptor was isolated from a woman under 30 in good health and CMV-seronegative.

CDR3 region: CASRDDRSSGNTIYF. CDR3 coding DNA: TGTGCCAGCAGAGACGACAGGAGCTCTGGAAACACCATATATTTT. This chain links TRBV6-5 with TRBJ1-3; a possible D gene is TRBD1 (6 bases). Germline-derived CDR1 and CDR2 are MNHEY and SVGAGI. V lost 6 bases to trimming and J lost 0 bases, with 12 bases between them. The CDR3 runs 15 residues.